One and the same sample provided the 19 T cell receptor beta chains below, sequenced in a study of response to subunit inactivated influenza vaccine. TCRdb re-derived calls from the RT-PCR reads in MiXCR, one entry per CDR3 protein. The sample carries a few hundred thousand distinct CDR3 sequences, 22% recorded once. The starting material was PBMCs from blood, obtained less than 22 months after vaccination. The receptors were gathered from a man in his fifties or sixties who received an inactivated influenza vaccine.

CDR3 sequence: CASSSGQKTYEQYF. The CDR3 DNA is TGTGCCAGCAGCTCCGGACAGAAAACCTACGAGCAGTACTTC. J is TRBJ2-7 and V is TRBV5-4, with a tentative D call TRBD1 (6 bases). The V gene lost 3 bases and the J gene lost 2 bases, with 12 bases spanning the gap. Germline loops: CDR1 SGHNT, CDR2 YYREEE (reference sequence). The CDR3 sequence is 14 residues long.

A few counts support this clonotype. The DNA for the CDR3 is TGTGCCAGCAGTGAAGGCAGAGGGCCAGGATCGCCCCAGCATTTT. Translation gives CASSEGRGPGSPQHF. V usage is TRBV2 and J usage is TRBJ1-5; D call uncertain. Trimming stripped 1 base from V and 9 bases from J, with 16 bases between. This CDR3 is 15 amino acids long. Per the germline V gene, CDR1 is SNHLY and CDR2 is FYNNEI.

This clonotype was seen a single time. The chain recombines TRBV4-1 with TRBJ2-1; the D gene is possibly TRBD2 (5 bases). The CDR3 sequence is 15 residues long. V lost 3 bases, J lost 0 bases, and 9 bases lay in between. The germline V gene has CDR1 MGHRA and CDR2 YSYEKL. The CDR3, as DNA: TGCGCCAGCAGCCACGACTACAGCTCCTACAATGAGCAGTTCTTC. It translates to CASSHDYSSYNEQFF.

The chain links TRBV6-2 or TRBV6-3 to TRBJ2-5; unclear D gene. Germline V gene data show CDR1 as MNHEY and CDR2 as SVGEGT. This CDR3 region has 14 residues. Between the trimmed V and J ends, which lost 0 bases and 1 base, there was a span of 6 bases. CDR3 sequence (DNA): TGTGCCAGCAGTTACTCGACGCTCCAAGAGACCCAGTACTTC. Its translation: CASSYSTLQETQYF.

The V gene is TRBV20-1, the J gene TRBJ2-1, with 7 bases aligning to TRBD1. The germline V gene has CDR1 DFQATT and CDR2 SNEGSKA (reference sequence). Unmatched junction bases numbered 4, after V lost 2 bases and J lost 0 bases. This CDR3 has 15 residues. DNA of the CDR3: TGCAGTGCTAGACACGACAGGGCCTCCTACAATGAGCAGTTCTTC. Its protein is CSARHDRASYNEQFF.

The sample holds a few counts of this clonotype. The gene calls are TRBV7-2 and TRBJ1-1; possibly TRBD1 for D (6 bases). Germline V gives CDR1 SGHTA, CDR2 FQGNSA. The CDR3 runs to 15 residues. Trimming shortened V by 1 base and J by 1 base, and 10 bases separated the two germline ends. This chain's CDR3 is CASSLDRVKNTEAFF. The CDR3 DNA follows: TGTGCCAGCAGCTTAGACAGGGTCAAGAACACTGAAGCTTTCTTT.

This clonotype has more than one count but fewer than ten. This chain joins TRBV6-1 and TRBJ1-2; D not certain. This CDR3 spans 12 amino acids. V was shortened by 3 bases and J by 8 bases, with 10 bases between the two germline ends. The germline V gene encodes CDR1 MNHNS and CDR2 SASEGT. CDR3 in DNA: TGTGCCAGCAGTGATATAGGACCCGGCTACACCTTC. Translating it yields CASSDIGPGYTF.

The chain employs TRBV18 and TRBJ2-2; the match to TRBD2 covers 9 bases. V lost 2 bases, J lost 3 bases, and 4 bases stayed unmatched. The CDR3 totals 16 residues. Germline loops: CDR1 KGHSH, CDR2 LQKENI. This chain's CDR3 is CASSPIAGDHTGELFF. CDR3 in DNA: TGTGCCAGCTCACCAATAGCGGGAGACCACACCGGGGAGCTGTTTTTT.

This clonotype was observed a few times. V is TRBV20-1 and J is TRBJ2-1; a possible D gene is TRBD2 (6 bases). Germline V CDR1 and CDR2: DFQATT, SNEGSKA (reference sequence). V lost 2 bases and J lost 5, with 13 bases in between. This CDR3 has 14 amino acids. The chain's CDR3 is CSARSSGVNNEQFF. CDR3 nucleotides: TGCAGTGCTAGATCTTCGGGAGTTAACAATGAGCAGTTCTTC.

This clonotype appeared many times. The rearrangement links TRBV12-3 or TRBV12-4 to TRBJ1-5, with D unresolved. Trimming left V 5 bases short and J 2 bases short, with 7 bases between. CDR3 length: 13 amino acids. The CDR3 DNA reads TGTGCCAGCAGTCCCCAAGGCAATCAGCCCCAGCATTTT. It translates to CASSPQGNQPQHF.

The rearrangement uses TRBV23-1 and TRBJ1-5; no clear D. TRBV23-1 is an ORF for which the function is uncertain. This CDR3 contains 14 residues. The V end was cut by 2 bases, the J end by 3 bases, with 8 bases between. CDR3 sequence: CASSQRAVNQPQHF. As DNA, the CDR3 is TGCGCCAGCAGTCAAAGGGCCGTCAATCAGCCCCAGCATTTT.

This clonotype was counted a few times. CDR3 sequence (DNA): TGCAGTGCCTTCGGGACTAGCTCCTACGAGCAGTACTTC. It encodes CSAFGTSSYEQYF. The chain links TRBV20-1 to TRBJ2-7, with 8 bases lining up with TRBD2. J lost 0 bases, V lost 6 bases, and 4 bases had no gene match. CDR1 DFQATT and CDR2 SNEGSKA come from the germline V gene (reference sequence). The CDR3 length is 13 residues.

The rearrangement links TRBV15 to TRBJ2-3, with unresolved D. V was pared by 1 base and J by 1 base, with 6 bases between. The CDR3 contains 14 residues. Germline V lookup: CDR1 LNHNV, CDR2 YYDKDF (reference sequence). The CDR3 DNA sequence: TGTGCCACCAGCAGAGGCGGCGGCACAGATACGCAGTATTTT. Translating gives CATSRGGGTDTQYF.

J is TRBJ1-2 and V is TRBV28, with D possibly matching TRBD1 (6 bases). This CDR3 has 12 amino acids. CDR1 and CDR2 (germline): MDHEN, SYDVKM. Trimming pared 8 bases from V and 9 bases from J, leaving 16 bases between. The chain's CDR3 is CASVVGGGRYTF. The CDR3 nucleotides read TGTGCCAGCGTCGTTGGGGGCGGTCGCTACACCTTC.

This chain joins TRBV30 and TRBJ1-2, with a possible D match to TRBD1 (5 bases). Germline V lookup: CDR1 GTSNPN, CDR2 SVGIG (reference sequence). The CDR3 has 15 residues. V was clipped by 3 bases and J by 3 bases, with 17 bases between them. Here the CDR3 DNA reads TGTGCCTGGAGCAGGACAACCAAACCTTACTATGGCTACACCTTC. It encodes CAWSRTTKPYYGYTF.

This clonotype was detected a few times. V and J are TRBV29-1 and TRBJ2-3; 13 positions match TRBD2. The CDR3 has 18 amino acids. CDR1 is SQVTM and CDR2 is ANQGSEA in the germline V gene. Unmatched junction bases numbered 9, after V lost 0 bases and J lost 3 bases. CDR3 region: CSVEDPHRLAGGTDTQYF. In nucleotides, the CDR3 is TGCAGCGTTGAAGACCCCCACCGACTAGCGGGAGGTACAGATACGCAGTATTTT.

The chain recombines TRBV7-9 with TRBJ1-2; D gene unclear. Trimming took 5 bases from V and 3 from J, leaving 13 bases between them. Germline V gene lookup returns CDR1 SEHNR and CDR2 FQNEAQ (reference sequence). The CDR3 has 14 residues. The CDR3 nucleotides are TGTGCCAGCAGCATAGAGGGTTCCTACTATGGCTACACCTTC. Residues: CASSIEGSYYGYTF.

This clonotype was counted a few times. The chain combines TRBV27 with TRBJ2-2, with D tentatively TRBD1 (6 bases). This CDR3 has 14 residues. V lost 7 bases to trimming and J lost 2 bases, with 11 bases between them. Per the germline V gene, CDR1 is MNHEY and CDR2 is SMNVEV (reference sequence). CDR3 in amino acids: CASTSGANTGELFF. DNA for the CDR3: TGTGCCAGCACGTCAGGGGCTAACACCGGGGAGCTGTTTTTT.

Note on this clonotype: A read error may produce the germline difference seen at one junction end. The J gene is TRBJ2-1, the V gene TRBV10-3; 7 bases fit TRBD2. In germline, CDR1 is ENHRY, CDR2 SYGVKD. The CDR3 is made up of 15 amino acids. CDR3 protein: CAISKSGGAYNEQFF. The CDR3, as DNA: TGTGCCATCAGTAAGTCGGGGGGTGCATACAATGAGCAGTTCTTC.